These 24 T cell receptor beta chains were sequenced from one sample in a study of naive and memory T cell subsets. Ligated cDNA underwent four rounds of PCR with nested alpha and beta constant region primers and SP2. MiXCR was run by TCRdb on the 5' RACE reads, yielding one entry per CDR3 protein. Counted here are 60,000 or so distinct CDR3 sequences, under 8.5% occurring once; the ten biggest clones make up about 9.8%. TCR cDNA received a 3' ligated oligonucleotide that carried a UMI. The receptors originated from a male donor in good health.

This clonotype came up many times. CDR3 residues: CASSLVPRETQYF. CDR3 nucleotides: TGTGCCAGCAGTTTAGTTCCGAGGGAGACCCAGTACTTC. The chain uses TRBV12-3 or TRBV12-4 and TRBJ2-5; D ambiguous. CDR3 length: 13 residues. V lost 1 base, J lost 5 bases, and 8 bases lay in between.

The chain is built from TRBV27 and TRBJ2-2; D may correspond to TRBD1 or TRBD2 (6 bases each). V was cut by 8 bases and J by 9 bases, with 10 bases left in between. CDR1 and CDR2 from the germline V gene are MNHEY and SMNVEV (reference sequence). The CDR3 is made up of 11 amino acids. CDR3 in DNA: TGTGCCAGCGGGGGGCGGCGGGAGCTGTTTTTT. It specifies CASGGRRELFF.

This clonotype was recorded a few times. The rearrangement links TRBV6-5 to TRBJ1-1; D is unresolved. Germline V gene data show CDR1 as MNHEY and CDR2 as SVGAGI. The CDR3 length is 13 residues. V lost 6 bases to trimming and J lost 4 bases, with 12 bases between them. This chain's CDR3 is CASSKHGSTEAFF. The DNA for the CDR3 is TGTGCCAGCAGCAAACATGGGAGCACTGAAGCTTTCTTT.

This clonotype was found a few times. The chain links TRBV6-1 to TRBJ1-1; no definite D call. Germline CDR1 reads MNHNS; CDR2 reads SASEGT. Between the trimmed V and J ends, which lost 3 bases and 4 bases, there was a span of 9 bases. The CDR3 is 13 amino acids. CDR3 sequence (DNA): TGTGCCAGCAGTGACGAGAGAGCCACTGAAGCTTTCTTT. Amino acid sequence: CASSDERATEAFF.

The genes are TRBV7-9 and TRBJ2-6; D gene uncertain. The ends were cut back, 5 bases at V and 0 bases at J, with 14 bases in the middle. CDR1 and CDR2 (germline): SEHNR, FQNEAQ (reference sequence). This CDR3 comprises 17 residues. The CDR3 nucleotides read TGTGCCAGCAGCCCATATCACCTTAGCTCTGGGGCCAACGTCCTGACTTTC. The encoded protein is CASSPYHLSSGANVLTF.

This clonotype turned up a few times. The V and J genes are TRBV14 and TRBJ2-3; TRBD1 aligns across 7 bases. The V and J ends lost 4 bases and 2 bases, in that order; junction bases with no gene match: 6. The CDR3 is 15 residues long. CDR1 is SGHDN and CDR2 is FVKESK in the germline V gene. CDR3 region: CASSRQGGATDTQYF. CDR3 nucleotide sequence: TGTGCCAGCAGCCGACAGGGTGGGGCCACAGATACGCAGTATTTT.

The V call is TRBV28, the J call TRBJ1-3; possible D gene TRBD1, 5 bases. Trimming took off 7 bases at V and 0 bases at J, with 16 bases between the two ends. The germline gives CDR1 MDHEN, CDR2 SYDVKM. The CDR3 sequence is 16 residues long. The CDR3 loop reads CASKQQASGSGNTIYF. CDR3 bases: TGTGCCAGCAAACAACAGGCCTCCGGCTCTGGAAACACCATATATTTT.

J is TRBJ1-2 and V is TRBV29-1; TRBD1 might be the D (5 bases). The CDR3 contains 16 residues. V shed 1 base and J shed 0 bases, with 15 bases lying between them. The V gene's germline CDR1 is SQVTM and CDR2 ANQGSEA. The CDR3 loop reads CSVEVWREGANYGYTF. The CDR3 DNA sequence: TGCAGCGTTGAAGTCTGGAGGGAAGGGGCTAACTATGGCTACACCTTC.

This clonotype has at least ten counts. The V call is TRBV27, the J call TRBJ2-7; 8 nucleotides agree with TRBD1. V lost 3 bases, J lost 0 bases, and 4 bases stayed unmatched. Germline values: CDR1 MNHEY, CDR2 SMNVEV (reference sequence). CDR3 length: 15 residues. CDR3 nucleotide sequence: TGTGCCAGCAGTTTGCAGGGGGCCCCCTCCTACGAGCAGTACTTC. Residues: CASSLQGAPSYEQYF.

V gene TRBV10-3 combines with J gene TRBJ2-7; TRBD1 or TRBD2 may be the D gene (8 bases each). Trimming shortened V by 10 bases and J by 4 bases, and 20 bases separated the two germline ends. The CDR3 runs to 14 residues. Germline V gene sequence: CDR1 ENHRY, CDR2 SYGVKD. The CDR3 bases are TGTGCCACGGCGGGGGGACAGGCCCAATACGAGCAGTACTTC. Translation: CATAGGQAQYEQYF.

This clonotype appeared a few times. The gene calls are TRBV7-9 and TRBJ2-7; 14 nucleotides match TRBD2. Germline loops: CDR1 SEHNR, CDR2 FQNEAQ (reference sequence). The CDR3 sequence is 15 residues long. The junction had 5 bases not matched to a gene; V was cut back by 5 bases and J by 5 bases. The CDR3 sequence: CASSRLAGGRDEQYF. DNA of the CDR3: TGTGCCAGCAGCCGACTAGCGGGGGGGCGGGACGAGCAGTACTTC.

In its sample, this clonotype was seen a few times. CDR3 sequence (DNA): TGCGCCAGAGCTAGCGGGAGGACAGATACGCAGTATTTT. It translates to CARASGRTDTQYF. This chain uses TRBV23-1 with TRBJ2-3; 11 nucleotides agree with TRBD2. TRBV23-1 has ORF status, its function being uncertain. J lost 3 bases, V lost 9 bases, and 2 bases had no gene match. The CDR3 spans 13 residues.

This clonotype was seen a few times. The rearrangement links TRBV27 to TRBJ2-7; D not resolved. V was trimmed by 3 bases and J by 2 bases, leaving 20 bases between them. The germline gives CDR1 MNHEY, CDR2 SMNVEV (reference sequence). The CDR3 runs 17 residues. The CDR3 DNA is TGTGCCAGCAGTTTCTATGGACCGCAAAGATCGACCTACGAGCAGTACTTC. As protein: CASSFYGPQRSTYEQYF.

The CDR3: CASSELETQYF. The CDR3 region has the DNA TGTGCCAGCAGTGAACTAGAGACCCAGTACTTC. The rearrangement uses TRBV2 and TRBJ2-5; no definite D call. In germline, CDR1 is SNHLY, CDR2 FYNNEI. Trimming took 2 bases from V and 4 from J, leaving 2 bases between them. This CDR3 has 11 amino acids.

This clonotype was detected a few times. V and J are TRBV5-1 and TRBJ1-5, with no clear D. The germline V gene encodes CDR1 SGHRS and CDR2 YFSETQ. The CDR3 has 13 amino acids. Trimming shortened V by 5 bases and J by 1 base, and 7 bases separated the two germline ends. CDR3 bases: TGCGCCAGCAGGGCCGGGAGCAATCAGCCCCAGCATTTT. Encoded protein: CASRAGSNQPQHF.

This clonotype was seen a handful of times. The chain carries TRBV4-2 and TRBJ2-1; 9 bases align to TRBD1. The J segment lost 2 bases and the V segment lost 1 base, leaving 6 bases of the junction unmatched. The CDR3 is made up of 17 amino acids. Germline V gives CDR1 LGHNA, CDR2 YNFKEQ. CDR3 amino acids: CASSQGPQGAPYNEQFF. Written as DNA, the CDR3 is TGTGCCAGCAGCCAAGGGCCACAGGGGGCTCCCTACAATGAGCAGTTCTTC.

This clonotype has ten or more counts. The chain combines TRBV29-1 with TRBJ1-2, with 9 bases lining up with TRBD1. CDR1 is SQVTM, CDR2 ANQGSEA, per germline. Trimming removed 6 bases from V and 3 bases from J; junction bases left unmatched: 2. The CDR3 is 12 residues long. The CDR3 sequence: CSVQGADYGYTF. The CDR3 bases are TGCAGCGTACAGGGGGCGGACTATGGCTACACCTTC. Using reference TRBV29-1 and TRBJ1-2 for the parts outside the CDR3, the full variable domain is SAVISQKPSRDICQRGTSLTIQCQVDSQVTMMFWYRQQPGQSLTLIATANQGSEATYESGFVIDKFPISRPNLTFSTLTVSNMSPEDSSIYLCSVQGADYGYTFGSGTRLTVV.

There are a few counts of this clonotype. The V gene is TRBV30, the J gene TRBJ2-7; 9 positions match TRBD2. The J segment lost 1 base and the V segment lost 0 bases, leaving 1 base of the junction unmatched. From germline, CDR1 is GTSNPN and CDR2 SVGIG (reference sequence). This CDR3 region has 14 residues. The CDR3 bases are TGTGCCTGGAGTGTCGCGGGAGGGTCCTACGAGCAGTACTTC. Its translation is CAWSVAGGSYEQYF. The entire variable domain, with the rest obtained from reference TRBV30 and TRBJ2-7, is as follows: SQTIHQWPATLVQPVGSPLSLECTVEGTSNPNLYWYRQAAGRGLQLLFYSVGIGQISSEVPQNLSASRPQDRQFILSSKKLLLSDSGFYLCAWSVAGGSYEQYFGPGTRLTVT.

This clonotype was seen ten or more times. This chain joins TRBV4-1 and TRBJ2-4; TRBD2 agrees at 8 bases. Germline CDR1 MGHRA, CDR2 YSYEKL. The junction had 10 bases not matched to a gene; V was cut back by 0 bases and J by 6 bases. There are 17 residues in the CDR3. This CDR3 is CASSQDYGTRGRNIQYF. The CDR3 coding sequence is TGCGCCAGCAGCCAAGATTACGGGACTAGGGGGAGAAACATTCAGTACTTC.

CDR3 sequence: CASTTPLKSGELFF. For the CDR3, the DNA is TGTGCCAGCACCACACCCCTTAAATCCGGGGAGCTGTTTTTT. V gene TRBV6-6 combines with J gene TRBJ2-2; D remains unclear. The CDR3 is made up of 14 amino acids. With 7 bases removed from V and 6 bases from J, the gap between germline ends came to 15 bases. Per germline, CDR1 MNHNY and CDR2 SVGAGI (reference sequence).

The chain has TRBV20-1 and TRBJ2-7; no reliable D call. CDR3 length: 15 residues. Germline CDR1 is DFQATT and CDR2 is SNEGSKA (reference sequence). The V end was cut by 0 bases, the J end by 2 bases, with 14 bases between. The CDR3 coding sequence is TGCAGTGCTAGAGATGAGGCTCTAAAGGCCTACGAGCAGTACTTC. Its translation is CSARDEALKAYEQYF.

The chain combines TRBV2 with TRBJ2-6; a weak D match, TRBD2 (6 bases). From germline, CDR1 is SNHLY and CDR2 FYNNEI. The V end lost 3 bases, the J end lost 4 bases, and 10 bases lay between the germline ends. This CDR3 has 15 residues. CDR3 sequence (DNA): TGTGCCAGCAGTGAGGAGGGGAGGGGGGCCAACGTCCTGACTTTC. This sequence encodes CASSEEGRGANVLTF. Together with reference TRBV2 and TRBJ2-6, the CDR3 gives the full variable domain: EPEVTQTPSHQVTQMGQEVILRCVPISNHLYFYWYRQILGQKVEFLVSFYNNEISEKSEIFDDQFSVERPDGSNFTLKIRSTKLEDSAMYFCASSEEGRGANVLTFGAGSRLTVL.

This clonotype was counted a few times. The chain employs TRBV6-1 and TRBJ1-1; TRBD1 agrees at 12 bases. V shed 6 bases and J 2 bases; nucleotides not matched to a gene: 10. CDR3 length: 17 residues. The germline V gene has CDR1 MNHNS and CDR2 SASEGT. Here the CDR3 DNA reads TGTGCCAGCAGCCCGGGACAGGGGGCTTGGAGAAACACTGAAGCTTTCTTT. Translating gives CASSPGQGAWRNTEAFF.

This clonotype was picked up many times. The CDR3 region has the DNA TGTGCCAGCAGTTACTCGGGGGCAGAGTACGAGCAGTACTTC. This codes for CASSYSGAEYEQYF. The chain uses TRBV6-6 and TRBJ2-7; D possibly corresponds to TRBD1 (6 bases). The ends were cut back, 0 bases at V and 4 bases at J, with 10 bases in the middle. This CDR3 is 14 amino acids long. The V gene's germline CDR1 is MNHNY and CDR2 SVGAGI (reference sequence).